Below, 20 T cell receptor beta chains from the same sample are listed, as sequenced in a study of OX40 agonist ivuxolimab in advanced cancers. Profiling relied on immunoSEQ multiplex PCR, and the TCRdb table lists in-frame clones only, not all of them. In the table there are 50,000 or so clones, around 88% of which are singletons. Source: CD4+ or CD8+ T cells sorted from blood, taken in a trial of the OX40 agonist ivuxolimab. These receptor sequences come from an adult with an advanced solid tumor such as melanoma, head and neck, liver or kidney cancer.

The rearrangement joins TRBV6-5 to TRBJ1-5; 7 positions agree with TRBD1. Unmatched junction bases numbered 10, after V lost 6 bases and J lost 5 bases. Germline V CDR1 and CDR2: MNHEY, SVGAGI. There are 15 residues in the CDR3. The CDR3 loop reads CASSPQTGSDQPQHF. The DNA for the CDR3 is TGTGCCAGCAGCCCCCAGACAGGGTCTGATCAGCCCCAGCATTTT.

This clone appeared once. One junction end disagrees with the germline gene, perhaps due to a read error. This chain connects TRBV7-7 to TRBJ2-3; TRBD1 is a possible D gene (5 bases). This CDR3 has 14 residues. Germline V gives CDR1 SSHAT, CDR2 FNYEAQ (reference sequence). The CDR3 DNA is TGTGCTAGCAGCTTGTTAGGGGACACAGATACGCAGTATTTT. It yields the protein CASSLLGDTDTQYF.

The rearrangement joins TRBV7-6 to TRBJ2-2, with a tentative D call TRBD2 (6 bases). Germline V gene data show CDR1 as SGHVS and CDR2 as FNYEAQ. The V end was cut by 3 bases, the J end by 1 base, with 9 bases between. The CDR3 has 15 amino acids. Written as DNA, the CDR3 is TGTGCCAGCAGCTTCGGCGGGGTGAACACCGGGGAGCTGTTTTTT. It is translated as CASSFGGVNTGELFF.

This clone was seen more than once but under ten times. The genes are TRBV11-3 and TRBJ2-2, with D maybe TRBD1 (5 bases). CDR1 and CDR2 (germline): SGHNT, YENEEA. V was shortened by 5 bases and J by 7 bases, with 11 bases between the two germline ends. This CDR3 spans 13 amino acids. CDR3 nucleotide sequence: TGTGCCAGCAGCCCAAGGGGTGGCGGGGAGCTGTTTTTT. It yields the protein CASSPRGGGELFF.

The chain carries TRBV6-5 and TRBJ1-5; 8 bases are shared with TRBD1. J lost 7 bases, V lost 2 bases, and 7 bases had no gene match. This CDR3 has 15 residues. Germline V gene sequence: CDR1 MNHEY, CDR2 SVGAGI. In DNA form, the CDR3 reads TGTGCCAGCAGTTACAAGCAGGGGGCATGGCAGCCCCAGCATTTT. It translates to CASSYKQGAWQPQHF.

The chain joins TRBV9 to TRBJ2-3; 10 nucleotides line up with TRBD1. In germline, CDR1 is SGDLS, CDR2 YYNGEE. The CDR3 loop spans 15 amino acids. V was pared by 4 bases and J by 5 bases, with 7 bases of the junction left unmatched. CDR3 in amino acids: CASSFGTGVGDTQYF. CDR3 nucleotides: TGTGCCAGCAGCTTCGGGACAGGGGTAGGAGATACGCAGTATTTT.

With regard to this clone: The junction departs from germline at one end; a sequencing error may be responsible. Different DNA sequences within this sample yield the same CDR3. This chain joins TRBV7-9 and TRBJ2-1; the match to TRBD1 covers 9 bases. Germline lookup yields CDR1 SEHNR and CDR2 FQNEAQ (reference sequence). The CDR3 loop spans 15 amino acids. The CDR3 DNA sequence: TGCGCCAGCAGCTCCAGACAGGGGGTGTTAAATGAGCAGTTCTTC. Translating gives CASSSRQGVLNEQFF.

This clone was observed a single time. The chain combines TRBV6-1 with TRBJ2-3; no clear D. V lost 2 bases to trimming and J lost 1 base, with 22 bases between them. CDR1 and CDR2 from the germline V gene are MNHNS and SASEGT. The CDR3 runs 19 residues. The DNA for the CDR3 is TGTGCCAGCAGTGAACAACCAGGCCTAACCCAAATCGGCACAGATACGCAGTATTTT. It encodes CASSEQPGLTQIGTDTQYF.

The chain uses TRBV6-5 and TRBJ1-5, with a possible D match to TRBD1 (5 bases). Germline CDR1 MNHEY, CDR2 SVGAGI. V lost 2 bases and J lost 9, with 11 bases in between. The CDR3 is 13 amino acids. CDR3 in amino acids: CASSYGSGRPQHF. CDR3 DNA sequence: TGTGCCAGCAGTTACGGGTCAGGGAGGCCCCAGCATTTT.

The V gene is TRBV4-3, the J gene TRBJ1-6; no clear D. Germline CDR1 reads LGHNA; CDR2 reads YSLEER. The CDR3 consists of 15 residues. Trimming cost V 2 bases and J 7 bases, with 12 bases left between them. The CDR3 nucleotides are TGCGCCAGCAGCCAAATCCTTCGTCAGAATTCACCCCTCCACTTT. Amino acid sequence: CASSQILRQNSPLHF.

The rearrangement joins TRBV5-4 to TRBJ1-2; D not resolved. Trimming left V 5 bases short and J 5 bases short, with 19 bases between. Germline V gives CDR1 SGHNT, CDR2 YYREEE (reference sequence). The length of the CDR3 is 15 residues. In DNA form, the CDR3 reads TGTGCCAGCAGGAACCCTACAACAACCTCTTATGGCTACACCTTC. It specifies CASRNPTTTSYGYTF.

V and J are TRBV19 and TRBJ2-1; perhaps TRBD1 as D (6 bases). This CDR3 is built from 15 residues. V was trimmed by 3 bases and J by 12 bases, leaving 21 bases between them. From germline, CDR1 is LNHDA and CDR2 SQIVND (reference sequence). As DNA, the CDR3 is TGTGCCAGTAGTATCCAGGGGACCCCCCGCCAGGGGCAGTTCTTC. Translation gives CASSIQGTPRQGQFF.

This clone was observed a handful of times. The rearrangement joins TRBV7-9 to TRBJ1-1; D remains unclear. The CDR3 extends over 13 amino acids. The V and J ends lost 8 bases and 5 bases respectively, with 15 bases between them. From germline, CDR1 is SEHNR and CDR2 FQNEAQ (reference sequence). CDR3 sequence (DNA): TGTGCCAGCGCTACCAAGGAGGAGACTGAAGCTTTCTTT. Protein: CASATKEETEAFF. Together with reference TRBV7-9 and TRBJ1-1, the CDR3 gives the full variable domain: DTGVSQNPRHKITKRGQNVTFRCDPISEHNRLYWYRQTLGQGPEFLTYFQNEAQLEKSRLLSDRFSAERPKGSFSTLEIQRTEQGDSAMYLCASATKEETEAFFGQGTRLTVV.

CDR3 nucleotides: TGTGCCTGTGGTTTTGGGAGCATACCGAACACTGAAGCTTTCTTT. Amino acid sequence: CACGFGSIPNTEAFF. The rearrangement links TRBV30 to TRBJ1-1; D not certain. The germline V and J ends were trimmed by 6 bases and 1 base, with 18 bases remaining between them. CDR3 length: 15 residues. Per germline, CDR1 GTSNPN and CDR2 SVGIG (reference sequence). The complete variable domain, with remaining parts taken from reference TRBV30 and TRBJ1-1, reads SQTIHQWPATLVQPVGSPLSLECTVEGTSNPNLYWYRQAAGRGLQLLFYSVGIGQISSEVPQNLSASRPQDRQFILSSKKLLLSDSGFYLCACGFGSIPNTEAFFGQGTRLTVV.

V is TRBV7-9 and J is TRBJ2-7, with 9 bases lining up with TRBD1. The germline V gene has CDR1 SEHNR and CDR2 FQNEAQ (reference sequence). This CDR3 region has 16 residues. Germline trimming cut 1 base from V and 3 bases from J; bases unmatched to any gene: 7. The CDR3 DNA is TGTGCCAGCAGCTTAGGCGGGGGACAGGGCCTCTACGAGCAGTACTTC. It translates to CASSLGGGQGLYEQYF.

The chain has TRBV5-1 and TRBJ1-6, with a weak D call TRBD1 (5 bases). The ends were cut back, 1 base at V and 0 bases at J, with 11 bases in the middle. This CDR3 contains 17 residues. Looked up from germline, CDR1 is SGHRS and CDR2 is YFSETQ. The CDR3 loop is CASSLWGTSSYNSPLHF. CDR3 nucleotides: TGCGCCAGCAGCTTGTGGGGCACGAGCTCCTATAATTCACCCCTCCACTTT.

The V gene is TRBV29-1, the J gene TRBJ2-5; no firm D call. The end of the DNA aligns better with TRBJ2-7, so the J call may be wrong. Germline V lookup: CDR1 SQVTM, CDR2 ANQGSEA. This CDR3 has 14 amino acids. The CDR3 DNA reads as TGCAGCGTTGCTAGACACGGTAGCTTCTACGAGCAGTACTTC. Protein sequence: CSVARHGSFYEQYF.

This clone turned up a few times. This chain joins TRBV5-1 and TRBJ2-1; D may be TRBD2 (5 bases). CDR1 and CDR2 from the germline V gene are SGHRS and YFSETQ. This CDR3 region has 15 residues. V dropped 0 bases and J dropped 4 bases, with 11 bases sitting between them. The CDR3, as DNA: TGCGCCAGCAGCTTGGTAGTAGCGAGATACAATGAGCAGTTCTTC. Protein: CASSLVVARYNEQFF.

The V call is TRBV5-8, the J call TRBJ2-7; D is possibly TRBD2 (5 bases). The V end was cut by 5 bases, the J end by 5 bases, with 14 bases between. From germline, CDR1 is SGHTS and CDR2 YDEGEE. The CDR3 spans 13 residues. DNA for the CDR3: TGTGCCAGCAGTCCGGGGAATCTCAACGAGCAGTACTTC. Translating gives CASSPGNLNEQYF.

V gene TRBV28 combines with J gene TRBJ2-1; D unresolved. This CDR3 has 11 residues. CDR1 and CDR2 from the germline V gene are MDHEN and SYDVKM. The ends were cut back, 4 bases at V and 9 bases at J, with 7 bases in the middle. The DNA for the CDR3 is TGTGCCAGCAGTTCTGCAGGTGAGCAGTTCTTC. Protein: CASSSAGEQFF.